This passage covers 21 T cell receptor beta chains from one sample sequenced in a study of cytomegalovirus exposure and HLA in healthy donors. PCR was performed using 60 Vbeta and 13 Jbeta primers. Libraries were prepared by immunoSEQ multiplex PCR; TCRdb keeps only in-frame clonotypes and omits some of them. The sample lists 120,000 to 150,000 clones, 60% to 85% occurring once. Sequenced input: PBMCs. The receptors stem from a man between 35 and 55 years old in good health and CMV-seropositive.

The chain employs TRBV7-6 and TRBJ2-1; 8 bases match TRBD2. Trimming at V came to 5 bases and at J to 8 bases, leaving 11 bases not matched to a gene. Germline values: CDR1 SGHVS, CDR2 FNYEAQ. CDR3 length: 15 residues. The CDR3 region is CASSPWTSSGDEQFF. The CDR3 DNA follows: TGTGCCAGCAGCCCGTGGACTAGCAGTGGGGATGAGCAGTTCTTC.

The chain has TRBV7-9 and TRBJ1-4; D uncertain. V lost 3 bases to trimming and J lost 6 bases, with 5 bases between them. The CDR3 is 12 amino acids. Germline V CDR1 and CDR2: SEHNR, FQNEAQ (reference sequence). The CDR3 DNA sequence: TGTGCCAGCAGCTTTCAGGATGAAAAACTGTTTTTT. It translates to CASSFQDEKLFF.

The V and J genes are TRBV5-6 and TRBJ2-3; D gene uncertain. This CDR3 contains 12 residues. Germline V gene data show CDR1 as SGHDT and CDR2 as YYEEEE. With 0 bases removed from V and 5 bases from J, the gap between germline ends came to 4 bases. The chain's CDR3 is CASSLGLDTQYF. The CDR3 bases are TGTGCCAGCAGCTTGGGGCTAGATACGCAGTATTTT.

The rearrangement uses TRBV28 and TRBJ1-2; 12 bases fit TRBD1. Germline values: CDR1 MDHEN, CDR2 SYDVKM. V gave up 5 bases and J gave up 7 bases; unmatched junction bases: 8. This CDR3 contains 15 residues. DNA for the CDR3: TGTGCCAGCAGTGCCGGGACAGGGGGCCCCGTTGGCTACACCTTC. Protein: CASSAGTGGPVGYTF.

V is TRBV18 and J is TRBJ2-7; D is undetermined. The CDR3 is 14 amino acids. Looked up from germline, CDR1 is KGHSH and CDR2 is LQKENI. The V gene lost 0 bases and the J gene lost 5 bases, with 11 bases spanning the gap. This chain's CDR3 is CASSPPAYRDEQYF. The DNA for the CDR3 is TGTGCCAGCTCACCACCGGCCTATCGGGACGAGCAGTACTTC.

This chain connects TRBV10-1 to TRBJ2-1, with D possibly being TRBD1 (6 bases). Germline loops: CDR1 WNHNN, CDR2 SYGVQD (reference sequence). Trimming removed 5 bases from V and 4 bases from J, with 15 bases in between. This CDR3 is 15 amino acids long. CDR3 residues: CASSRTGKAYNEQFF. The CDR3 nucleotides read TGCGCCAGCAGTCGAACAGGGAAGGCATACAATGAGCAGTTCTTC.

The chain recombines TRBV29-1 with TRBJ2-5; TRBD2 matches 7 bases. Germline-derived CDR1 and CDR2 are SQVTM and ANQGSEA. V trimming: 4 bases; J trimming: 4 bases; junction bases outside the gene matches: 6. The CDR3 is made up of 13 amino acids. CDR3 loop: CSVGGGKRETQYF. In DNA, the CDR3 is TGCAGCGTTGGGGGGGGGAAGCGAGAGACCCAGTACTTC.

This clone was seen a few times. The chain has TRBV6-6 and TRBJ2-5, with TRBD1 identical over 7 bases. V trimming: 4 bases; J trimming: 2 bases; junction bases outside the gene matches: 4. The CDR3 is made up of 14 amino acids. The germline gives CDR1 MNHNY, CDR2 SVGAGI (reference sequence). This chain's CDR3 is CASSSSRGQETQYF. The CDR3 DNA reads TGTGCCAGCAGTTCCTCCAGGGGGCAAGAGACCCAGTACTTC.

The chain employs TRBV5-4 and TRBJ2-7; possible D gene TRBD2, 6 bases. The CDR3 is 13 residues long. Per the germline V gene, CDR1 is SGHNT and CDR2 is YYREEE (reference sequence). V was clipped by 4 bases and J by 3 bases, with 11 bases between them. CDR3 region: CASSAGLGYEQYF. In DNA form, the CDR3 reads TGTGCCAGCAGCGCGGGACTTGGCTACGAGCAGTACTTC.

The chain combines TRBV27 with TRBJ1-3; possibly TRBD1 for D (6 bases). This CDR3 has 14 amino acids. V was trimmed by 4 bases and J by 4 bases, leaving 11 bases between them. The germline V gene has CDR1 MNHEY and CDR2 SMNVEV (reference sequence). DNA for the CDR3: TGTGCCAGCAGTTCCCGGGACACGGGAAACACCATATATTTT. Protein: CASSSRDTGNTIYF.

V usage is TRBV5-1 and J usage is TRBJ2-7; 9 bases are shared with TRBD2. The junction had 7 bases not matched to a gene; V was cut back by 4 bases and J by 2 bases. The V gene's germline CDR1 is SGHRS and CDR2 YFSETQ. The CDR3 covers 15 residues. CDR3 residues: CASSPGASGAYEQYF. CDR3 coding DNA: TGCGCCAGCAGCCCGGGGGCTAGCGGGGCCTACGAGCAGTACTTC.

This clone was observed a handful of times. The rearrangement links TRBV11-3 to TRBJ2-1; 7 bases map to TRBD2. Germline loops: CDR1 SGHNT, CDR2 YENEEA. The V and J ends lost 5 bases and 5 bases, in that order; junction bases with no gene match: 9. This CDR3 region has 15 residues. The CDR3 region has the DNA TGTGCCAGCAGCCCCTGGGGCCGGGAGGACAATGAGCAGTTCTTC. As protein: CASSPWGREDNEQFF.

In its sample, this clone was seen a few times. J is TRBJ2-7 and V is TRBV6-1, with a tentative D call TRBD1 (6 bases). V lost 5 bases and J 3 bases, leaving 14 bases between the germline ends. The CDR3 spans 14 residues. Germline-derived CDR1 and CDR2 are MNHNS and SASEGT. CDR3 sequence reads: CASSLAGQYYEQYF. CDR3 in DNA: TGTGCCAGCAGTTTAGCAGGACAGTACTACGAGCAGTACTTC.

The chain links TRBV10-3 to TRBJ2-1, with D possibly being TRBD2 (6 bases). CDR1 is ENHRY, CDR2 SYGVKD, per germline. This CDR3 is built from 16 residues. V dropped 0 bases and J dropped 8 bases, with 17 bases sitting between them. CDR3 coding DNA: TGTGCCATCAGTGAGTCCGCGGGGAGCTCCGGCTATGAGCAGTTCTTC. Translated, it gives CAISESAGSSGYEQFF.

CDR3 sequence: CASSVEPGGSSGYTDTQYF. The CDR3 DNA follows: TGTGCCAGCAGCGTAGAACCGGGGGGGTCTAGCGGGTACACAGATACGCAGTATTTT. The chain employs TRBV9 and TRBJ2-3; 8 bases match TRBD2. Germline values: CDR1 SGDLS, CDR2 YYNGEE. CDR3 size: 19 residues. J gave up 2 bases and V 0 bases, and 14 bases lay outside the gene matches.

This clone was detected a few times. The chain links TRBV27 to TRBJ2-2; D perhaps matches TRBD1 (6 bases). The length of the CDR3 is 16 residues. Germline-derived CDR1 and CDR2 are MNHEY and SMNVEV (reference sequence). Trimming stripped 9 bases from V and 3 bases from J, with 20 bases between. Here the CDR3 DNA reads TGTGCCAGTTGGGGGCTTCAGGGCAGTGACACCGGGGAGCTGTTTTTT. The encoded protein is CASWGLQGSDTGELFF.

The chain is built from TRBV9 and TRBJ2-3; D is unresolved. Trimming pared 3 bases from V and 6 bases from J, leaving 23 bases between. Germline CDR1 is SGDLS and CDR2 is YYNGEE. The CDR3 consists of 17 residues. As DNA, the CDR3 is TGTGCCAGCAGCGCCCAGATTACATCCGACATTTTGGATACGCAGTATTTT. This translates into CASSAQITSDILDTQYF.

V usage is TRBV5-5 and J usage is TRBJ1-2; TRBD1 is a possible D gene (5 bases). This CDR3 comprises 12 residues. The ends were cut back, 0 bases at V and 7 bases at J, with 7 bases in the middle. Looked up from germline, CDR1 is SGHKS and CDR2 is YYEKEE (reference sequence). CDR3 nucleotides: TGTGCCAGCAGCTTGGAGGGGTCTGGCTACACCTTC. Translation: CASSLEGSGYTF. The full variable domain, rest sourced from reference TRBV5-5 and TRBJ1-2, is DAGVTQSPTHLIKTRGQQVTLRCSPISGHKSVSWYQQVLGQGPQFIFQYYEKEERGRGNFPDRFSARQFPNYSSELNVNALLLGDSALYLCASSLEGSGYTFGSGTRLTVV.

This clone was counted between two and nine times. The chain employs TRBV2 and TRBJ2-5; weak D call: TRBD1 (5 bases). Trimming removed 3 bases from V and 5 bases from J, with 10 bases in between. Germline CDR1 and CDR2: SNHLY and FYNNEI. CDR3 length equals 13 residues. CDR3 sequence reads: CASSEAGHETQYF. The CDR3 bases are TGTGCCAGCAGTGAGGCAGGGCACGAGACCCAGTACTTC.

The sample holds one count of this clone. The chain carries TRBV5-1 and TRBJ2-7; tentatively, D is TRBD2 (6 bases). CDR3 length: 17 amino acids. Between the trimmed V and J ends, which lost 1 base and 2 bases, there was a span of 19 bases. CDR1 and CDR2 from the germline V gene are SGHRS and YFSETQ. CDR3 sequence reads: CASSLIWGGHKTYEQYF. The CDR3 DNA reads TGCGCCAGCAGCTTGATTTGGGGAGGACACAAAACCTACGAGCAGTACTTC.

The CDR3 loop is CASSPGSTFGGEQFF. CDR3 nucleotide sequence: TGCGCCAGCAGCCCCGGGAGCACCTTCGGTGGGGAGCAGTTCTTC. The rearrangement uses TRBV5-1 and TRBJ2-1; a possible D gene is TRBD2 (6 bases). The CDR3 totals 15 residues. Per the germline V gene, CDR1 is SGHRS and CDR2 is YFSETQ. Trimming pared 4 bases from V and 10 bases from J, leaving 21 bases between.